These 14 T cell receptor beta chains were all obtained from the same sample, sequenced in a study of control samples from healthy donors and cancer patients (dated by TCRdb to between 2020 and 2021). Library prep was done by the immunoSEQ multiplex PCR assay. What TCRdb holds here is the immuneACCESS table cut down to in-frame rearrangements. Part of the clones is not present; checked against another copy, under half of the missing clones reflect an unresolved V gene, and the others are unexplained. The sample yields around 26,000 clones; 75% to 85% were counted once. 23% of the sample rests with the top ten. Sequencing was carried out using PBMCs. These receptors were taken from a man aged 60 to 75 with colorectal cancer.

V gene TRBV5-1 combines with J gene TRBJ1-2; a possible D gene is TRBD1 (6 bases). Trimming cost V 4 bases and J 4 bases, with 17 bases left between them. Germline CDR1 is SGHRS and CDR2 is YFSETQ. This CDR3 spans 15 amino acids. CDR3 sequence (DNA): TGCGCCAGCAGCGCTACAGGGACGGTCGGCTATGGCTACACCTTC. As protein: CASSATGTVGYGYTF.

The CDR3 sequence: CASHPGTVKFYGYTF. The CDR3 DNA is TGTGCCAGTCATCCAGGGACAGTAAAATTCTATGGCTACACCTTC. The chain couples TRBV19 to TRBJ1-2; 7 nucleotides line up with TRBD1. CDR3 size: 15 residues. Germline V gene sequence: CDR1 LNHDA, CDR2 SQIVND (reference sequence). The J segment lost 4 bases and the V segment lost 8 bases, leaving 13 bases of the junction unmatched.

V is TRBV4-2 and J is TRBJ1-5; no definite D call. The CDR3 sequence is 17 residues long. Germline CDR1 reads LGHNA; CDR2 reads YNFKEQ. Trimming took 0 bases from V and 1 from J, leaving 13 bases between them. CDR3 loop: CASSQDFDGDSNQPQHF. The CDR3 bases are TGTGCCAGCAGCCAAGATTTCGACGGTGACAGCAATCAGCCCCAGCATTTT.

The chain couples TRBV10-3 to TRBJ1-3; 12 bases align to TRBD1. This CDR3 has 15 amino acids. V lost 8 bases to trimming and J lost 6 bases; unmatched junction nucleotides: 8. Germline V gene sequence: CDR1 ENHRY, CDR2 SYGVKD. In nucleotides, the CDR3 is TGTGCCATCGCCGGGACAGGGGGCGAGGTAAACACCATATATTTT. It codes for CAIAGTGGEVNTIYF.

This chain connects TRBV5-1 to TRBJ1-2; 7 nucleotides match TRBD1. The junction had 5 bases not matched to a gene; V was cut back by 5 bases and J by 4 bases. The V gene's germline CDR1 is SGHRS and CDR2 YFSETQ. The CDR3 sequence is 13 residues long. CDR3 residues: CASSTGDLYGYTF. CDR3 DNA: TGCGCCAGCAGTACAGGGGATCTCTATGGCTACACCTTC.

The chain employs TRBV5-4 and TRBJ2-3, with 8 bases aligning to TRBD2. Germline V gives CDR1 SGHNT, CDR2 YYREEE (reference sequence). This CDR3 is built from 14 residues. V was clipped by 5 bases and J by 5 bases; unmatched bases: 7. The CDR3 nucleotides read TGTGCCAGCAGTCCGGGGGGGGTTAAAGATACGCAGTATTTT. Residues: CASSPGGVKDTQYF.

This clone was seen more than once but under ten times. This chain connects TRBV18 to TRBJ2-7; D is undetermined. Trimming pared 1 base from V and 0 bases from J, leaving 4 bases between. Germline loops: CDR1 KGHSH, CDR2 LQKENI. The CDR3 covers 13 residues. CDR3 DNA: TGTGCCAGCTCACCACAGGCCTCCTACGAGCAGTACTTC. As protein: CASSPQASYEQYF.

The chain is built from TRBV5-1 and TRBJ1-1; TRBD1 matches at 8 bases. V trimming: 3 bases; J trimming: 6 bases; junction bases outside the gene matches: 16. CDR1 SGHRS and CDR2 YFSETQ come from the germline V gene. CDR3 length equals 17 residues. The CDR3 loop reads CASSWTNAGGRRAEAFF. CDR3 DNA: TGCGCCAGCAGCTGGACAAATGCAGGGGGCAGGAGGGCTGAAGCTTTCTTT.

This chain connects TRBV5-1 to TRBJ1-5; TRBD1 matches 11 bases. V lost 1 base and J lost 8; bases outside the gene matches: 11. CDR1 SGHRS and CDR2 YFSETQ come from the germline V gene. There are 17 residues in the CDR3. This CDR3 reads CASSLTGQGGWGEPQHF. The CDR3 DNA is TGCGCCAGCAGCTTGACGGGACAGGGGGGATGGGGCGAGCCCCAGCATTTT.

This chain uses TRBV6-5 with TRBJ1-2; D perhaps matches TRBD1 (6 bases). Germline V gene data show CDR1 as MNHEY and CDR2 as SVGAGI. Trimming took 6 bases from V and 2 from J, leaving 10 bases between them. CDR3 length: 13 residues. As DNA, the CDR3 is TGTGCCAGCAGCCCGCAGGGGAACTATGGCTACACCTTC. Protein: CASSPQGNYGYTF.

This chain's CDR3 is CASSPNGQAYEQYF. Written as DNA, the CDR3 is TGTGCCAGCAGTCCTAACGGACAGGCCTACGAGCAGTACTTC. The chain joins TRBV2 to TRBJ2-7; TRBD1 matches at 7 bases. The CDR3 contains 14 residues. Germline-derived CDR1 and CDR2 are SNHLY and FYNNEI. J was trimmed by 2 bases and V by 5 bases; bases with no gene match: 6.

This chain connects TRBV7-2 to TRBJ1-1; possibly TRBD1 for D (6 bases). Germline values: CDR1 SGHTA, CDR2 FQGNSA. The CDR3 covers 15 residues. Trimming cost V 4 bases and J 4 bases, with 16 bases left between them. The CDR3 DNA reads TGTGCCAGCAGCTATATCCTAACAGGGTTCACTGAAGCTTTCTTT. Translating it yields CASSYILTGFTEAFF.

This chain joins TRBV19 and TRBJ1-5; 9 nucleotides align to TRBD1. The J segment lost 0 bases and the V segment lost 10 bases, leaving 7 bases of the junction unmatched. CDR3 length: 15 residues. Germline V lookup: CDR1 LNHDA, CDR2 SQIVND (reference sequence). The CDR3 DNA is TGTGCCACAACGGACAGGGGACATAGCAATCAGCCCCAGCATTTT. This gives the protein CATTDRGHSNQPQHF.

The V gene is TRBV29-1, the J gene TRBJ1-4, with a possible D match to TRBD1 (5 bases). Trimming cost V 6 bases and J 4 bases, with 12 bases left between them. The CDR3 loop spans 13 amino acids. Germline CDR1 SQVTM, CDR2 ANQGSEA. CDR3 sequence (DNA): TGCAGCGTCGCGACAGCTTTTAATGAAAAACTGTTTTTT. Its protein product is CSVATAFNEKLFF.